Shown below are 9 T cell receptor beta chains from a single sample sequenced in a study of shared clonotypes between healthy human individuals. TCRdb keeps only in-frame clones here, not all; method: immunoSEQ multiplex PCR. The sample consists of roughly 2.5 million clones, more than 90% of them appearing once. Sequenced: naive CD4+ T cells sorted from blood. As to subset: CD45RA+ positively selected. These receptors were taken from a man between 18 and 29 years old in good health.

The chain couples TRBV6-4 to TRBJ2-3; D possibly corresponds to TRBD2 (6 bases). The germline V and J ends were trimmed by 2 bases and 2 bases, with 14 bases remaining between them. The CDR3 consists of 16 residues. CDR1 is MRHNA and CDR2 is SNTAGT in the germline V gene. The CDR3 region is CASSDSPGGLTDTQYF. CDR3 DNA: TGTGCCAGCAGTGACAGTCCCGGGGGACTCACAGATACGCAGTATTTT.

V is TRBV19 and J is TRBJ1-5; 7 bases line up with TRBD1. Germline CDR1 and CDR2: LNHDA and SQIVND (reference sequence). V trimming: 2 bases; J trimming: 5 bases; junction bases outside the gene matches: 6. This CDR3 is 15 amino acids long. The CDR3 reads CASSIIDREDQPQHF. The CDR3 DNA reads TGTGCCAGTAGTATAATCGACAGGGAAGATCAGCCCCAGCATTTT.

This chain connects TRBV2 to TRBJ2-2; 8 bases align to TRBD2. The ends lost 2 bases at V and 5 bases at J; junction bases unmatched: 4. Per germline, CDR1 SNHLY and CDR2 FYNNEI. This CDR3 comprises 15 residues. CDR3 residues: CASSERASGTGELFF. In DNA, the CDR3 is TGTGCCAGCAGTGAAAGGGCTAGCGGGACCGGGGAGCTGTTTTTT.

The chain uses TRBV5-1 and TRBJ2-7; TRBD2 matches 13 bases. Germline values: CDR1 SGHRS, CDR2 YFSETQ. Trimming at V came to 4 bases and at J to 2 bases, leaving 12 bases not matched to a gene. The CDR3 has 18 amino acids. The DNA for the CDR3 is TGCGCCAGCAGCGGAAAAGGACTAGCGGGAGTAGGAACCTACGAGCAGTACTTC. This sequence encodes CASSGKGLAGVGTYEQYF.

As regards this clone: The sample has other DNA sequences that encode this CDR3 too. This chain links TRBV6-5 with TRBJ1-1; D is undetermined. V was clipped by 7 bases and J by 5 bases, with 11 bases between them. Looked up from germline, CDR1 is MNHEY and CDR2 is SVGAGI. CDR3 length: 12 residues. The CDR3 protein is CASTTRGTEAFF. In DNA form, the CDR3 reads TGTGCCAGCACTACCCGGGGAACTGAAGCTTTCTTT.

The CDR3 here is CSARVQLKETQYF. The CDR3 nucleotides read TGCAGCGCCCGAGTGCAGTTAAAAGAGACCCAGTACTTC. This chain connects TRBV29-1 to TRBJ2-5, with D unresolved. This CDR3 spans 13 amino acids. The germline gives CDR1 SQVTM, CDR2 ANQGSEA. The ends were cut back, 7 bases at V and 3 bases at J, with 15 bases in the middle.

The chain has TRBV18 and TRBJ1-2; D is perhaps TRBD1 (6 bases). Trimming cost V 3 bases and J 7 bases, with 15 bases left between them. The germline CDR1 and CDR2 sequences are KGHSH and LQKENI. This CDR3 is built from 14 residues. CDR3 protein: CASSPQGSQTGYTF. CDR3 sequence (DNA): TGTGCCAGCTCACCCCAGGGGTCTCAAACTGGCTACACCTTC.

The rearrangement links TRBV19 to TRBJ2-1, with TRBD2 identical over 8 bases. The V segment lost 4 bases and the J segment 3 bases; nucleotides outside the gene matches: 8. This CDR3 contains 16 residues. CDR1 is LNHDA, CDR2 SQIVND, per germline (reference sequence). CDR3 residues: CASSREAGVFYNEQFF. As DNA, the CDR3 is TGTGCCAGTAGTAGGGAAGCGGGGGTCTTCTACAATGAGCAGTTCTTC.

V gene TRBV10-2 combines with J gene TRBJ1-1, with D hard to call. Germline V gene lookup returns CDR1 WSHSY and CDR2 SAAADI. Trimming removed 8 bases from V and 1 base from J, with 8 bases in between. The CDR3 runs 12 residues. As DNA, the CDR3 is TGCGCCAGCGTCCGACAGAACACTGAAGCTTTCTTT. As protein: CASVRQNTEAFF.